This T cell receptor (beta chain) originates from a study of CD8 T cells in Susac syndrome. Notes on the study in general: CD8+ clonal expansion in Susac peaked in TEMRA cells and active patients.

The authors negatively isolated CD8+ and CD4+ T cells and FACS-enriched TEMRA cells. As concerns this clonotype: Its antigen is as yet unknown.

Reverse transcription used about 0.45 to 1 ug RNA and random hexamers. TCRdb processed the immunoSEQ multiplex PCR reads anew with MiXCR; each CDR3 protein has one entry. The sample has around 170,000 distinct CDR3 sequences, around 95% seen once; the top ten hold less than 0.2%. This clonotype originated in a human donor with Susac syndrome. The material sequenced was CD8+ T cells from PBMCs.

The CDR3 here is CASSQWDRAPSGANVLTF. In DNA form, the CDR3 reads TGTGCCAGCAGCCAATGGGACAGGGCCCCCTCTGGGGCCAACGTCCTGACTTTC. The chain combines TRBV11-2 with TRBJ2-6; 9 positions match TRBD1. This CDR3 has 18 amino acids. The germline V gene encodes CDR1 SGHAT and CDR2 FQNNGV. After removal of 5 bases from V and 0 bases from J, the junction contained 8 bases not matched to a gene.